This TCR beta chain was found in a study of PD-L1 blockade in urothelial cancer. On the study more broadly: Investigators checked blood 3 weeks (second dose) and 6 weeks after treatment start. The median T cell count in blood samples was approximately 140,000.

Data came from immunoSEQ multiplex PCR; TCRdb stores just in-frame clones and leaves some out. The data show 53,000 or so clones, approximately 86% seen once. Trimming removed 0 bases from V and 4 bases from J, with 12 bases in between. This CDR3 comprises 15 residues. Germline V gives CDR1 MNHNY, CDR2 SVGAGI (reference sequence). This clone was recorded only once. The rearrangement joins TRBV6-6 to TRBJ1-2; no clear D gene. The input for sequencing was PBMCs, taken around atezolizumab (anti-PD-L1) treatment. This receptor was taken from a man in his sixties with urothelial cancer. CDR3 nucleotide sequence: TGTGCCAGCAGTTACTCGGGCGACACTTCCTATGGCTACACCTTC. Translating it yields CASSYSGDTSYGYTF.